This T cell receptor (beta chain) was profiled in a study of OX40 agonist ivuxolimab in advanced cancers. Study observations and caveats: CD4+ T cells averaged fewer expanded clones than CD8+ T cells.

Germline V gene data show CDR1 as MNHGY and CDR2 as SVAAGI. Trimming took 9 bases from V and 0 from J; bases not matched to a gene: 10. This CDR3 has 17 amino acids. Individuals having autoimmune disease history or systemic immunosuppression were not enrolled. Cycle 7 day 1, cycle 4 day 1, and baseline were the timepoints at which blood was sampled. Libraries were prepared by immunoSEQ multiplex PCR; TCRdb keeps only in-frame clonotypes and omits some of them. The table lists 26,000 or so clones, about 87% of them singletons. With respect to this clone: Its antigen is not identified.

This receptor was identified in an adult with an advanced solid tumor such as melanoma, head and neck, liver or kidney cancer. The chain carries TRBV6-9 and TRBJ2-5, with 13 positions matching TRBD2. Here the sequenced sample was CD4+ or CD8+ T cells sorted from blood, taken in a trial of the OX40 agonist ivuxolimab. CDR3 protein: CARLTSGGAGYQETQYF. The DNA of the CDR3 is TGTGCCAGACTAACTAGCGGGGGGGCCGGCTACCAAGAGACCCAGTACTTC.